The sequence of this TCR beta chain was determined in a study of T cells after posttransplantation cyclophosphamide. Study-level findings and limits: Tissue-infiltrating T cells from skin or gut overlapped little with blood T cells. After PTCy, TRB diversity resembled that of CNI/methotrexate controls. Donor CD8+ memory clones often dominated recipient blood repertoires at later times.

Only in-frame clones appear in the TCRdb table, and some are missing; sequencing was by immunoSEQ multiplex PCR. The sample shows roughly 18,000 clones, 75% to 90% of them seen only once. Comment on this clone: What it binds is not known.

The CDR3 runs 15 residues. Germline V CDR1 and CDR2: SGHRS, YFSETQ. V shed 4 bases and J shed 4 bases, with 18 bases lying between them. The rearrangement links TRBV5-1 to TRBJ2-7, with D possibly TRBD1 on 5 matching bases. Material for sequencing was memory CD4+ T cells sorted from blood. This receptor was obtained from a man between 25 and 39 years old in good health and a related stem cell transplant donor. For the CDR3, the DNA is TGCGCCAGCAGCAAACAGGACCCTAGGGGTTACGAGCAGTACTTC. This gives the protein CASSKQDPRGYEQYF.